This TCR beta chain was sequenced for a study of T cell clonotyping in hematopoietic cell transplantation. Whole-study results and caveats: Recipient TCR diversity dropped after transplant; expanded clonotypes rose from day 30 to 180. Broader posttransplant TCR repertoire diversity was predicted by graft donor and pretransplant recipient Inverse Simpson Index values. Few recipient clonotypes overlapped donors; over 97% were de novo at given depth.

Recipients were bled about 28 days pretransplant and at posttransplant days 30, 100, 180. Trimming removed 7 bases at V and 0 bases at J, with 3 bases between. Germline CDR1 and CDR2: SGHRS and YFSETQ. CDR3 length equals 11 residues. A word on this clone: Antigen unknown.

The protocol was immunoSEQ multiplex PCR, while the TCRdb copy is restricted to in-frame clones and leaves out a portion. Found here are several thousand clones, about 32% of them singletons; the top ten hold less than 20%. The sequence was collected from a female patient aged 45-65 years who had an allogeneic stem cell transplant from an unrelated donor, so the T cells may come from the graft donor. Some clones in this sample may be carry-over from other donors' samples. The specimen was peripheral blood mononuclear cells, collected 30 days after allogeneic stem cell transplant. The chain links TRBV5-1 to TRBJ2-3; no clear D. The DNA for the CDR3 is TGCGCCAGCCGGAGCACAGATACGCAGTATTTT. Translated: CASRSTDTQYF.